The 15 T cell receptor beta chains below were found in one sample sequenced in a study of vaccination and CD4 T cells after COVID-19. These receptors lack a known antigen. An Oncomine TCR Beta short-read assay was used to sequence the DNA from cultured CD4+ T cells. TCRdb analysed the PCR reads with MiXCR anew, one entry per CDR3 protein. Of 15,000 to 20,000 distinct CDR3 sequences detected, roughly 41% appear once; the ten largest clones hold around 8.1%. Treatment noted: approximately nine-day PBMC culture with coronavirus spike peptide pools or control peptides (ViraFEST assay). The sample in question was CD4+ T cells from blood, cultured in vitro, obtained after SARS-CoV-2 vaccination. Receptors originate from a human donor who had recovered from COVID-19.

This clonotype occurred a few times. J is TRBJ1-6 and V is TRBV27; no reliable D call. This CDR3 spans 16 amino acids. Deletions cut 2 bases from V and 6 bases from J, with 14 bases between. Germline V gene data show CDR1 as MNHEY and CDR2 as SMNVEV (reference sequence). The CDR3 protein is CASSLRVNVVNSPLHF. In DNA form, the CDR3 reads TGTGCCAGCAGTTTAAGGGTTAACGTGGTTAATTCACCCCTCCACTTT.

The chain links TRBV24-1 to TRBJ2-3; the D gene is possibly TRBD2 (5 bases). The CDR3 contains 13 residues. Germline loops: CDR1 KGHDR, CDR2 SFDVKD. The V end was cut by 11 bases, the J end by 5 bases, with 16 bases between. CDR3 loop: CAIEGRRGDTQYF. The CDR3 DNA reads as TGTGCCATCGAGGGTCGTCGAGGAGATACGCAGTATTTT.

The rearrangement joins TRBV5-1 to TRBJ2-5; perhaps TRBD2 as D (5 bases). Germline CDR1 and CDR2: SGHRS and YFSETQ. The CDR3 runs to 15 residues. Trimming took off 4 bases at V and 3 bases at J, with 16 bases between the two ends. The CDR3 nucleotides read TGCGCCAGCAGCCCGGGTCCCGGAGGAGAAGAGACCCAGTACTTC. Amino acid sequence: CASSPGPGGEETQYF. Full variable domain (outside the CDR3, taken from reference TRBV5-1 and TRBJ2-5): KAGVTQTPRYLIKTRGQQVTLSCSPISGHRSVSWYQQTPGQGLQFLFEYFSETQRNKGNFPGRFSGRQFSNSRSEMNVSTLELGDSALYLCASSPGPGGEETQYFGPGTRLLVL.

In this sample, this clonotype turned up once. This chain links TRBV6-1 with TRBJ2-3; the match to TRBD2 covers 9 bases. The V and J ends lost 6 bases and 2 bases, in that order; junction bases with no gene match: 9. The CDR3 sequence is 16 residues long. Looked up from germline, CDR1 is MNHNS and CDR2 is SASEGT. The CDR3 DNA reads TGTGCCAGCAGCCTACTTAGCGGGGGTACCACAGATACGCAGTATTTT. Its protein is CASSLLSGGTTDTQYF.

The chain uses TRBV7-8 and TRBJ2-5, with 7 positions matching TRBD1. V lost 3 bases and J lost 2; bases outside the gene matches: 3. Germline CDR1 SGHVS, CDR2 FQNEAQ. This CDR3 spans 14 amino acids. Here the CDR3 reads CASSFDRAQETQYF. The CDR3, as DNA: TGTGCCAGCAGCTTCGACAGGGCACAAGAGACCCAGTACTTC.

This chain connects TRBV6-5 to TRBJ2-7; D perhaps matches TRBD1 (5 bases). Trimming shortened V by 3 bases and J by 2 bases, and 14 bases separated the two germline ends. This CDR3 comprises 15 residues. The germline gives CDR1 MNHEY, CDR2 SVGAGI. DNA of the CDR3: TGTGCCAGCAGTTATAATCAGGACACTCCCTACGAGCAGTACTTC. This codes for CASSYNQDTPYEQYF.

This clonotype has a handful of counts. The V gene is TRBV19, the J gene TRBJ1-1; 9 positions agree with TRBD1. This CDR3 contains 16 residues. Germline V gives CDR1 LNHDA, CDR2 SQIVND (reference sequence). V dropped 7 bases and J dropped 5; count of bases not matched to a gene: 14. The CDR3 nucleotides are TGTGCCAGTAATGTCCCGGGACAGGGATCGAGGACTGAAGCTTTCTTT. Amino acids: CASNVPGQGSRTEAFF.

This clonotype qualifies as medium-sized. The chain couples TRBV6-1 to TRBJ1-6; 8 bases map to TRBD1. Trimming cost V 6 bases and J 6 bases; bases outside gene matches: 4. Germline loops: CDR1 MNHNS, CDR2 SASEGT. The CDR3 has 14 amino acids. The CDR3 spells CASRKGQGNSPLHF. As DNA, the CDR3 is TGTGCCAGCAGAAAAGGACAGGGTAATTCACCCCTCCACTTT.

This clonotype was detected only a few times. The chain joins TRBV15 to TRBJ2-1, with 8 bases lining up with TRBD2. Germline V gene sequence: CDR1 LNHNV, CDR2 YYDKDF (reference sequence). J lost 0 bases, V lost 0 bases, and 4 bases had no gene match. The CDR3 has 17 residues. The CDR3 nucleotides are TGTGCCACCAGCAGAGATCGGAGCGGGAGCTCCTACAATGAGCAGTTCTTC. It encodes CATSRDRSGSSYNEQFF.

The chain uses TRBV30 and TRBJ1-2; D gene ambiguous. CDR3 size: 13 residues. Germline loops: CDR1 GTSNPN, CDR2 SVGIG (reference sequence). V was trimmed by 0 bases and J by 3 bases, leaving 8 bases between them. This CDR3 is CAWSVREDYGYTF. As DNA, the CDR3 is TGTGCCTGGAGTGTACGCGAGGACTATGGCTACACCTTC.

This clonotype has more than one count but fewer than ten. V gene TRBV6-1 combines with J gene TRBJ1-1, with a possible D match to TRBD1 (5 bases). The germline V gene encodes CDR1 MNHNS and CDR2 SASEGT. CDR3 length equals 14 residues. V was clipped by 6 bases and J by 2 bases, with 13 bases between them. The CDR3 coding sequence is TGTGCCAGCAGGTCCGGGACGACCAACACTGAAGCTTTCTTT. This translates into CASRSGTTNTEAFF.

This clonotype has only a few counts. The chain has TRBV11-3 and TRBJ1-5; D remains ambiguous. Trimming removed 3 bases from V and 0 bases from J, with 9 bases in between. The V gene's germline CDR1 is SGHNT and CDR2 YENEEA. The CDR3 sequence is 15 residues long. DNA for the CDR3: TGTGCCAGCAGCTTGGGCACTTCTAGCAATCAGCCCCAGCATTTT. It specifies CASSLGTSSNQPQHF.

This chain uses TRBV11-3 with TRBJ2-7; 9 bases map to TRBD1. V lost 5 bases to trimming and J lost 5 bases; unmatched junction nucleotides: 10. Germline CDR1 SGHNT, CDR2 YENEEA. The CDR3 has 15 residues. In DNA, the CDR3 is TGTGCCAGCAGCCCCAGACGGGGACAGGGTAACGAGCAGTACTTC. Its translation is CASSPRRGQGNEQYF.

CDR3 residues: CSASEGARSNYGYTF. Here the CDR3 DNA reads TGCAGTGCTAGCGAGGGGGCGAGGTCTAACTATGGCTACACCTTC. The genes are TRBV20-1 and TRBJ1-2; 7 bases align to TRBD1. Unmatched junction bases numbered 7, after V lost 3 bases and J lost 0 bases. There are 15 residues in the CDR3. CDR1 and CDR2 from the germline V gene are DFQATT and SNEGSKA (reference sequence).

This clonotype appeared a few times. V is TRBV6-4 and J is TRBJ2-3; TRBD2 matches 13 bases. Germline V gene sequence: CDR1 MRHNA, CDR2 SNTAGT. J was trimmed by 4 bases and V by 3 bases; bases with no gene match: 1. The CDR3 extends over 15 amino acids. The CDR3 spells CASSETSGGADTQYF. In DNA form, the CDR3 reads TGTGCCAGCAGTGAAACTAGCGGGGGGGCAGATACGCAGTATTTT.